This T cell receptor (beta chain) was identified in a study of Ad26.COV2.S vaccination and SARS-CoV-2 variants. Described treatment: around 19 received Ad26.COV2.S at low or high dose, single or two shots; five or six received placebo; per-sample allocation not given. Specimen acquisition occurred on day 63 following the initial vaccine or placebo injection. The ends were cut back, 9 bases at V and 5 bases at J, with 11 bases in the middle. The germline V gene encodes CDR1 MNHNY and CDR2 SVGAGI (reference sequence). The CDR3 extends over 12 amino acids. The data were produced by immunoSEQ multiplex PCR, yet TCRdb's version contains in-frame clones alone and is incomplete. The sample carries more than 250,000 clones, about 90% recorded once.

This sequence was found in a person between 18 and 65 years old who received the Ad26.COV2.S COVID-19 vaccine or a placebo. The V call is TRBV6-6, the J call TRBJ1-5; possible D gene TRBD1, 6 bases. This material consisted of peripheral blood, taken in a trial of Ad26.COV2.S vaccine versus placebo. CDR3 protein: CASLKGDQPQHF. The CDR3 DNA sequence: TGTGCCAGTTTAAAGGGGGATCAGCCCCAGCATTTT.